This TCR beta chain stems from a study of control samples from healthy donors and cancer patients. This clone showed up just a few times. Assay used: immunoSEQ multiplex PCR; TCRdb lists only in-frame clones, some missing. The sample includes tens of thousands of clones, about 92% of them seen just once. Trimming cost V 5 bases and J 2 bases, with 19 bases left between them. CDR3 length: 16 residues. Germline assignment: CDR1 SGHVS and CDR2 FQNEAQ. This clonotype was sampled from a man younger than 40 with colorectal cancer. Source material: PBMCs. The chain recombines TRBV7-8 with TRBJ2-7; a possible D gene is TRBD1 (7 bases). CDR3 protein: CASSPLTGEEPYEQYV. Written as DNA, the CDR3 is TGTGCCAGCAGCCCCCTAACAGGGGAGGAACCCTACGAGCAGTACGTC.